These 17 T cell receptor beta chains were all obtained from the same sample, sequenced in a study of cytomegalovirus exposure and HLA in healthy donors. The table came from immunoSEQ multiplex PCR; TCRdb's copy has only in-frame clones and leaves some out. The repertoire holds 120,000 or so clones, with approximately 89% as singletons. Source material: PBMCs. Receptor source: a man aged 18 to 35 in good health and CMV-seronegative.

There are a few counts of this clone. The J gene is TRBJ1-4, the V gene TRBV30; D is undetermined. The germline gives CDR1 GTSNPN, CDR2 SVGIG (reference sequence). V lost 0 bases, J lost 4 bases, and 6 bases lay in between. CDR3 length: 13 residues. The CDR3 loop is CAWSVNGNEKLFF. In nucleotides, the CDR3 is TGTGCCTGGAGTGTAAACGGTAATGAAAAACTGTTTTTT.

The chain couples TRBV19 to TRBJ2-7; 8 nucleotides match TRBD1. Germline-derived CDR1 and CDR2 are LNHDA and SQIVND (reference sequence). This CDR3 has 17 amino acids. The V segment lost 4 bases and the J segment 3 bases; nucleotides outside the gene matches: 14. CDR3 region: CASSTITIGQGNYEQYF. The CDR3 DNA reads TGTGCCAGTAGTACCATCACCATAGGACAGGGAAACTACGAGCAGTACTTC.

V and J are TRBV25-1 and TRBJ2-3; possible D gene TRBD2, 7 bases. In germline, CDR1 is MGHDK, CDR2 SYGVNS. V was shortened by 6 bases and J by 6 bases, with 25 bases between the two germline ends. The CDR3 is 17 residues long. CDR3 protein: CASSATRGGESRDTQYF. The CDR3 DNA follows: TGTGCCAGCAGCGCGACTAGGGGGGGAGAGTCGCGTGATACGCAGTATTTT.

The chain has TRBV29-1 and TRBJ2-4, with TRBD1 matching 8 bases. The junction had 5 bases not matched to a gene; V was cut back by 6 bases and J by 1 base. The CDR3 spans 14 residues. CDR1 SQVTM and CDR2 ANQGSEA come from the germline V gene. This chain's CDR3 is CSVRQGAAKNIQYF. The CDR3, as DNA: TGCAGCGTACGTCAGGGGGCCGCCAAAAACATTCAGTACTTC.

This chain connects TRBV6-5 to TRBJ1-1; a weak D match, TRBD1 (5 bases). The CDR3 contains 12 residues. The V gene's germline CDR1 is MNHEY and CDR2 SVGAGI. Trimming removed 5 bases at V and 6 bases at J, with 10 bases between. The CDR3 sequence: CASSTGGSEAFF. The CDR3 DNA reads TGTGCCAGCAGTACCGGGGGTTCTGAAGCTTTCTTT.

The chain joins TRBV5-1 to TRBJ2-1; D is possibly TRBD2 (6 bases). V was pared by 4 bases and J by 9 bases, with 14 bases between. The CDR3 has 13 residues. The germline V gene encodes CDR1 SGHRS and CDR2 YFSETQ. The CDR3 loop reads CASSDYSGFEQFF. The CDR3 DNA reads TGCGCCAGCAGCGACTATAGCGGATTTGAGCAGTTCTTC.

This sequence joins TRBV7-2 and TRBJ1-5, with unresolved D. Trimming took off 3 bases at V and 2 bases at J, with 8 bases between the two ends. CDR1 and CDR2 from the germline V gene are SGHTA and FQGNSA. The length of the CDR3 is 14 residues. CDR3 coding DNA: TGTGCCAGCAGCTTCGACATGGGCAATCAGCCCCAGCATTTT. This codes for CASSFDMGNQPQHF.

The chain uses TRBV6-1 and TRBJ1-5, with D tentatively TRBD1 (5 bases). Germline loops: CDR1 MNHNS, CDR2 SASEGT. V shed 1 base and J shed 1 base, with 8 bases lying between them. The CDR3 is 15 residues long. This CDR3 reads CASSEEGLSNQPQHF. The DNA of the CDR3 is TGTGCCAGCAGTGAAGAGGGACTGAGCAATCAGCCCCAGCATTTT.

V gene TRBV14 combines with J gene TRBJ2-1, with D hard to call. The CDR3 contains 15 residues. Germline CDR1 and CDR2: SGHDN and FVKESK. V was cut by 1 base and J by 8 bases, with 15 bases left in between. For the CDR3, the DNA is TGTGCCAGCAGCCAAGGAGGTAACCTAGTGTATGAGCAGTTCTTC. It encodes CASSQGGNLVYEQFF.

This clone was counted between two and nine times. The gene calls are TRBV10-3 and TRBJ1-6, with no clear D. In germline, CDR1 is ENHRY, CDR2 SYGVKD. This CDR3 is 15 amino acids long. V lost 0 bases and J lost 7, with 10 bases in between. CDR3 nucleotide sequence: TGTGCCATCAGTGAGTCGGGCAGAGACAATTCACCCCTCCACTTT. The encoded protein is CAISESGRDNSPLHF.

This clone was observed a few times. CDR3 DNA: TGTGCCAGCAGTTTCGCAGGGGCGCTGGACGAGCAGTACTTC. Its protein is CASSFAGALDEQYF. The chain recombines TRBV28 with TRBJ2-7; D perhaps matches TRBD1 (6 bases). The CDR3 extends over 14 amino acids. Trimming took 3 bases from V and 5 from J, leaving 14 bases between them. Germline CDR1 reads MDHEN; CDR2 reads SYDVKM.

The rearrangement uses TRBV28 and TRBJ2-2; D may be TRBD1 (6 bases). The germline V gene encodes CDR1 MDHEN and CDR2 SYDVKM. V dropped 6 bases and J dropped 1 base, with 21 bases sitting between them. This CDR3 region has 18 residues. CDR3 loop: CASSPSSWGRLNTGELFF. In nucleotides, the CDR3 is TGTGCCAGCAGCCCTTCCTCCTGGGGGCGTCTGAACACCGGGGAGCTGTTTTTT.

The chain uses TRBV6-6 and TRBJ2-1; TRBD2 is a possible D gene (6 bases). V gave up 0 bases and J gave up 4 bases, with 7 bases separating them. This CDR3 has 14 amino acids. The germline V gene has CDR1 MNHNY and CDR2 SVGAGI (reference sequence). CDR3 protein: CASSYSSGYNEQFF. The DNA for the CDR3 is TGTGCCAGCAGTTACTCGAGCGGGTACAATGAGCAGTTCTTC.

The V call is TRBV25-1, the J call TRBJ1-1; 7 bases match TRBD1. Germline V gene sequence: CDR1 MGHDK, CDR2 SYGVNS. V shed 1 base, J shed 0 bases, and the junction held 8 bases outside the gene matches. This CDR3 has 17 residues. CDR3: CASSESHRGLVNTEAFF. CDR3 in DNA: TGTGCCAGCAGTGAATCCCACAGGGGATTAGTGAACACTGAAGCTTTCTTT. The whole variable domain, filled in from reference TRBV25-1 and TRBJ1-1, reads EADIYQTPRYLVIGTGKKITLECSQTMGHDKMYWYQQDPGMELHLIHYSYGVNSTEKGDLSSESTVSRIRTEHFPLTLESARPSHTSQYLCASSESHRGLVNTEAFFGQGTRLTVV.

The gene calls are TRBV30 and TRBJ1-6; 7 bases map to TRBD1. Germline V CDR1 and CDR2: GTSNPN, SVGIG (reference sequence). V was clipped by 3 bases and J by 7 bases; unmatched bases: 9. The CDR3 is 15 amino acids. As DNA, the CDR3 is TGTGCCTGGAGGTCACAGGGGACCCCGAATTCACCCCTCCACTTT. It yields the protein CAWRSQGTPNSPLHF.

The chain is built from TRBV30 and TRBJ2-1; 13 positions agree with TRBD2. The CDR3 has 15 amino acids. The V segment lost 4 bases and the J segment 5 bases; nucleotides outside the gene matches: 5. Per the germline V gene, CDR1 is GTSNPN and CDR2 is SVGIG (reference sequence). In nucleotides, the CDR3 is TGTGCCTGGAACAAGGGGACTAGCGGGGACAATGAGCAGTTCTTC. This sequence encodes CAWNKGTSGDNEQFF.

CDR3 loop: CASSVASSGGHNEQFF. The CDR3 DNA follows: TGTGCCAGCAGTGTCGCTTCTAGCGGGGGGCACAATGAGCAGTTCTTC. The chain has TRBV6-4 and TRBJ2-1, with 11 bases that match TRBD2. CDR1 is MRHNA and CDR2 is SNTAGT in the germline V gene. CDR3 size: 16 residues. Losses at the gene ends were 4 bases for V and 5 bases for J; bases not matched to a gene: 7.